This T cell receptor (beta chain) was observed in a study of early T cells in non-severe SARS-CoV-2 infection. Study-level findings and limits: Lookups in VDJdb leaned toward anti-spike CD8 responses and missed private and CD4 specificities.

Researchers attached unique molecular identifiers to individual cDNA molecules. TCRdb reanalysed the 5' RACE reads using MiXCR and keeps one entry per CDR3 protein. The sample consists of tens of thousands of distinct CDR3 sequences, around 15% of them appearing once. As for this clonotype: Its antigen remains unknown.

The CDR3 has 13 residues. Trimming took 2 bases from V and 3 from J, leaving 7 bases between them. Germline assignment: CDR1 KGHSH and CDR2 LQKENI. This receptor was obtained from an adult who was a healthcare worker with PCR-confirmed SARS-CoV-2 infection or an uninfected control (not recorded which). What was sequenced was whole blood. V and J are TRBV18 and TRBJ1-1; D perhaps matches TRBD1 (5 bases). This CDR3 is CASSPGGDTEAFF. CDR3 coding DNA: TGTGCCAGCTCACCAGGGGGTGACACTGAAGCTTTCTTT.